A selection of T cell receptor beta chains follows, all from one sample in a study of T-cell memory formation after mild COVID-19. One entry per CDR3 protein results from TCRdb running MiXCR on the 5' RACE reads. This table holds hundreds of thousands of distinct CDR3 sequences, 15% to 20% found once. Sequenced material: PBMCs or a T cell subset sorted from them (not recorded which). The receptors come from an adult woman who had mild COVID-19 (a few samples of this study predate the infection). Cell type and time point are not known. CDR3s include the opening cysteine and the closing phenylalanine or tryptophan. A D gene is named only where the DNA matches it firmly. Expanded clones are given a class, and other clones once, few, many or no size at all.

>TRBJ2-1|few|TRBV6-2/TRBV6-3|.
TGTGCCAGCAGTTACGGGCCGCCCTCCTACAATGAGCAGTTCTTC
CASSYGPPSYNEQFF
>TRBJ2-3|.|TRBV11-2|TRBD1
TGTGCCAGCAGCGGGCGACAGGGGTTAGATACGCAGTATTTT
CASSGRQGLDTQYF
>TRBJ2-5|few|TRBV12-3/TRBV12-4|TRBD2
TGTGCCAGCACTCGCACTAGCGGGCTCCAAGAGACCCAGTACTTC
CASTRTSGLQETQYF
>TRBJ1-1|.|TRBV7-2|.
TGTGCCAGCAGGGAGGGCATGAACACTGAAGATTTCTTT
CASREGMNTEDFF
>TRBJ2-2|.|TRBV15|TRBD2
TGTGCCACCAGCAGACCGGGACTAGCGGGACCTAAACCCTCCACCGGGGAGCTGTTTTTT
CATSRPGLAGPKPSTGELFF
>TRBJ2-1|.|TRBV6-1|.
TGTGCCAGCAGTGAGCCCGGGATCCCCTACAATGAGCAGTTCTTC
CASSEPGIPYNEQFF
>TRBJ2-1|.|TRBV18|TRBD2
TGTGCCAGCTCGCCACTAGCGGGGGGGCCTCGTGAGCAGTTCTTC
CASSPLAGGPREQFF
>TRBJ1-4|few|TRBV6-6|.
TGTGCCAGCAGTTATGAATCAACTAATGAAAAACTGTTTTTT
CASSYESTNEKLFF
>TRBJ2-3|.|TRBV6-2/TRBV6-3|.
TGTGCCAGCACCTTAAGGGGCGGGCATACGCAGTATTTT
CASTLRGGHTQYF
>TRBJ2-1|.|TRBV27|TRBD1
TGTGCCAGCAGTTCCACAGGGGGTACTTACGCCTACAATGAGCAGTTCTTC
CASSSTGGTYAYNEQFF
>TRBJ2-7|few|TRBV18|.
TGTGCCAGCTCACCTATGCCGGGGGACCTGGGGGAGCAGTACTTC
CASSPMPGDLGEQYF
>TRBJ2-2|few|TRBV5-8|TRBD2
TGTGCCAGCAGCAAAAGCGGGGCGAACACCGGGGAGCTGTTTTTT
CASSKSGANTGELFF
>TRBJ2-7|few|TRBV12-5|.
TGTGCTAGTGGTTTGGTACGGGGCGAGCAGTACTTC
CASGLVRGEQYF
>TRBJ2-1|few|TRBV20-1|.
TGCAGTTCCACCTTGGGTGCCTCGAATGAGCAGTTCTTC
CSSTLGASNEQFF
>TRBJ2-7|many|TRBV7-9|TRBD1
TGTGCCAGCAGTGGGACAGACTACGAGCAGTACTTC
CASSGTDYEQYF
>TRBJ2-7|few|TRBV4-2|TRBD1
TGTGCCAGCAGCCCAGCCGGACAGGGTAGCGAGCAGTACTTC
CASSPAGQGSEQYF
>TRBJ2-3|once|TRBV5-5|TRBD2
TGTGCCAGCAGCGGTGGACTAGCGGGAGTAACGGATACGCAGTATTTT
CASSGGLAGVTDTQYF
>TRBJ2-5|few|TRBV21-1|.
TGTGCCAGCACCACAACTAGCGGGGGGGTCAAGTACTTC
CASTTTSGGVKYF
>TRBJ2-1|.|TRBV7-8|TRBD2
TGTGCCAGCAGCTTTTTTTTAAGCCCGACAGCGGTGGGGGATCGCGGGGGTTTAAACAATGAGCAGTTCTTC
CASSFFLSPTAVGDRGGLNNEQFF
>TRBJ2-6|.|TRBV9|.
TGTGCCAGCAGCGGAGGGGGATCTTTCTCTGGGGCCAACGTCCTGACTTTC
CASSGGGSFSGANVLTF
>TRBJ2-5|.|TRBV7-6|.
TGTGCCAGCAGCTATGCTCCGGGACAATCGGAGACCCAGTACTTC
CASSYAPGQSETQYF
>TRBJ2-1|few|TRBV6-4|TRBD1
TGTGCCAGCAGTCTTACATACGGGACAGGTAGGAATGAGCAGTTCTTC
CASSLTYGTGRNEQFF
>TRBJ2-5|.|TRBV27|.
TGTGCCAGCAGGACATCTGTGGGGGAGATGAGTCTAGAGACCCAGTACTTC
CASRTSVGEMSLETQYF
>TRBJ2-2|few|TRBV2|.
TGTGCCAGCAGCCCGTTGGGGCGTGTCGGGGAGCTGTTTTTT
CASSPLGRVGELFF
>TRBJ2-2|few|TRBV7-3|.
TGTGCCTCAGGAGCCGGGGTAAACACCGGGGAGCTGTTTTTT
CASGAGVNTGELFF
>TRBJ2-7|.|TRBV27|TRBD2
TGTGCCAGCAGCCAGCGGGAGGGACCCTACGAGCAGTACTTC
CASSQREGPYEQYF
>TRBJ1-6|few|TRBV20-1|.
TGCAGTGCTAGAGATGGGGGGAGCTCCTATAATTCACCCCTCCACTTT
CSARDGGSSYNSPLHF
>TRBJ2-1|.|TRBV5-4|.
TGTGCCAGCAGCTTGGAGCTAGGTCCTTACAATGAGCAGTTCTTC
CASSLELGPYNEQFF
>TRBJ2-7|few|TRBV12-3/TRBV12-4|.
TGTGCCAGCAGTCATGGGCCCCTAGACGAGCAGTACTTC
CASSHGPLDEQYF
>TRBJ2-2|.|TRBV12-3/TRBV12-4|TRBD2
TGTGCCAGCAGTCAAGGACTAGCGGCAAACACCGGGGAGCTGTTTTTT
CASSQGLAANTGELFF
>TRBJ2-1|few|TRBV20-1|TRBD1
TGCAGTGCGCCACAGGGGGCGTTTTACAATGAGCAGTTCTTC
CSAPQGAFYNEQFF
>TRBJ2-1|.|TRBV7-2|.
TGTGCCAGCAGCTCCCGGGGCGGGAATACCTACAATGAGCAGTTCTTC
CASSSRGGNTYNEQFF
>TRBJ2-5|few|TRBV7-9|.
TGTGCCAGCAGCTCGCCCTTCACAGGCCAAGAGACCCAGTACTTC
CASSSPFTGQETQYF
>TRBJ2-1|few|TRBV12-3/TRBV12-4|TRBD1
TGTGCCAGCAGTCCAGGGACAGGGGAGGGTCGGGGTGAGCAGTTCTTC
CASSPGTGEGRGEQFF
>TRBJ2-3|.|TRBV7-9|.
TGTGCCAGCACCAAGGGGACAAGCACAGATACGCAGTATTTT
CASTKGTSTDTQYF
>TRBJ1-1|.|TRBV20-1|.
TGCAGTGCTAGAGAGCAAGGTGAAGCTTTCTTT
CSAREQGEAFF
>TRBJ1-1|.|TRBV6-1|.
TGTGCCAGCAGACGGCCTATGAACACTGAAGCTTTCTTT
CASRRPMNTEAFF
>TRBJ2-1|.|TRBV7-3|TRBD2
TGTGCCAGCAGCCAACGGGGGGGCCGCAATGAGCAGTTCTTC
CASSQRGGRNEQFF
>TRBJ2-2|.|TRBV6-2/TRBV6-3|.
TGTGCCAGCAGCAAACAAGGTACTTCGAACACCGGGGAGCTGTTTTTT
CASSKQGTSNTGELFF